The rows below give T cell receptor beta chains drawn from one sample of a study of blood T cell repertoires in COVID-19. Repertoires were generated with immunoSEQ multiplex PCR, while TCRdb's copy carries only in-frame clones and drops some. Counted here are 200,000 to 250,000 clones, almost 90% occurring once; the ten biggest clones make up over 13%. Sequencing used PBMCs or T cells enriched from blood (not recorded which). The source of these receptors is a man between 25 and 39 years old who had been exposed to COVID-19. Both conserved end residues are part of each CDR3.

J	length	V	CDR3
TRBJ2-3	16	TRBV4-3	CASSQEERGGVDTQYF
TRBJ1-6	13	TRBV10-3	CAISGTSDSPLHF
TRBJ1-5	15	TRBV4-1	CASSQDEGVNQPQHF
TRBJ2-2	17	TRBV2	CASRYFPGQGNTGELFF
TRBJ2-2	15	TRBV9	CASSVDSGATGELFF
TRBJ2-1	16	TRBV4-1	CASSDPKRGGYNEQFF
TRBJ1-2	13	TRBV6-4	CASSDGGNYGYTF
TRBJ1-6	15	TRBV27	CASSPFRAYHSPLHF
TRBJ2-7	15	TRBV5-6	CASSPYRVISYEQYF
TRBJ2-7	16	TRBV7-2	CASSLASGNGAYEQYF
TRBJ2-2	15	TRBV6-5	CASSLLAGDTGELFF
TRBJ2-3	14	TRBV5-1	CASRGALSTDTQYF
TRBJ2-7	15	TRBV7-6	CASSSYSGSSYEQYF
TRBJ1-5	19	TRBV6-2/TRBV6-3	CASSSNGAVAGGLNQPQHF
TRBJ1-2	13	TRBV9	CASSAGTGTRYTF
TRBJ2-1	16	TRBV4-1	CASSRSGTSGGAVQFF
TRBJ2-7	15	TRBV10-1	CASSDLRDRRNEQYF
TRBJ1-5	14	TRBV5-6	CASSFGQGVQPQHF
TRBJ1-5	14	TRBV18	CASSLFPSNQPQHF
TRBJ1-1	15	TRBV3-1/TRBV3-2	CASSRTGGGNTEAFF
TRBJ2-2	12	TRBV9	CASSATVRELFF
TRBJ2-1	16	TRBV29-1	CSVGGMAGGHWDEQFF
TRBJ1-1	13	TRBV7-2	CASSYVRNTEAFF
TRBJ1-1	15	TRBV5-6	CASSLARTGGTEAFF
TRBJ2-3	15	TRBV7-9	CASSLGGWALPTQYF
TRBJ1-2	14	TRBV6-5	CASSYRQGGTGYTF
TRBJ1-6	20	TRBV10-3	CAISPFPGQGRRGYNSPLHF
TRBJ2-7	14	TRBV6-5	CASSLSSVGDRQYF
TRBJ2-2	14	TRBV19	CASSIVLNTGELFF
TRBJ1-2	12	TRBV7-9	CASSLDRHGYTF
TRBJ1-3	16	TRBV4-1	CASSQGTTGSGNTIYF
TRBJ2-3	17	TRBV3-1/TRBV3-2	CASSARSGTSGVDTQYF
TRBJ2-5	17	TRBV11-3	CASSSDASILYQETQYF
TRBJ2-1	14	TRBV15	CATKTGTGWNEQFF
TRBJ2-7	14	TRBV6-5	CASSPSGDHLRGYF
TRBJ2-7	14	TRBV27	CASSWGQGGYEQYF
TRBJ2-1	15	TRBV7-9	CASKLPADLYNEQFF
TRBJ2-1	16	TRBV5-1	CASSLEGQSSYNEQFF
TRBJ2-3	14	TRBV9	CASTGGGSTDTQYF
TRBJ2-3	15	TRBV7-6	CASSPAGQITDTQYF
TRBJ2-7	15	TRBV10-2	CASSRLAGSSYEQYF
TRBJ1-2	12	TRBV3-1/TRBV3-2	CASSQAGEVYTF
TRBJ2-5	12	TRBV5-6	CASSLAAGTQYF
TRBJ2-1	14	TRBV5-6	CASSRGQGFNEQFF
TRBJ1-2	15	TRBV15	CATSGLRGTAYGYTF
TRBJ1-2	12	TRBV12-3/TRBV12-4	CASSSGQGDSIF
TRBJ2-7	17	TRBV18	CASSPDGGRELFYEQYF
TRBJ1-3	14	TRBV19	CASRQGSDGNTIYF
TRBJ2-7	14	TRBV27	CASSPVPWDSEQYF
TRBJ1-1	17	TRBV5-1	CASSSTVGGTGLTEAFF
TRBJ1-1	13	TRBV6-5	CASRRRGRTEAFF
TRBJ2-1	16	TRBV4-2	CASSQDLTSGGNEQFF
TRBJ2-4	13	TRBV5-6	CASSSTSGNIQYF
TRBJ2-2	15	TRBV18	CASSRTSEVTGELFF
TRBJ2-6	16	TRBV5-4	CASSSPQGSGANVLTF
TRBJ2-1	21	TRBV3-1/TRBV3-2	CASSQKKRITGPSDSYNEQFF